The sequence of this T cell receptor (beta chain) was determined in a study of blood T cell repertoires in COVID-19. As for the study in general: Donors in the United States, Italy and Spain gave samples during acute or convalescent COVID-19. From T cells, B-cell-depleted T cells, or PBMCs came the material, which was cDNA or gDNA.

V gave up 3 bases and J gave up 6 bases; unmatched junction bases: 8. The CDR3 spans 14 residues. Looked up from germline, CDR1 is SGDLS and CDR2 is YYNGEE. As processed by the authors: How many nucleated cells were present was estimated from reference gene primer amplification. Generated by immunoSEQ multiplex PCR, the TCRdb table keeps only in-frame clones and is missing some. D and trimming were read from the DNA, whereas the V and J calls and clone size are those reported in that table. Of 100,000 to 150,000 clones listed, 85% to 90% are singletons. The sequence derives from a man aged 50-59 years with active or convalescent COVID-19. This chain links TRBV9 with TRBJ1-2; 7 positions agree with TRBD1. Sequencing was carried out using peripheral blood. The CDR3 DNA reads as TGTGCCAGCAGCGCAACAGGGGTCCCACATGGCTACACCTTC. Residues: CASSATGVPHGYTF.